This T cell receptor (beta chain) was observed in a study of T-cell reconstitution after alpha-beta-depleted transplantation in children. General observations from the study: One year post-transplant, T-cell counts and diversity were largely derived from T cells produced anew. The study traced high day-60 TCRbeta diversity in some patients to surviving recipient T cells and thymic progenitors. Reports say that about two months after transplant, the alpha-beta T cells came out of several hundred graft clones that had expanded.

This CDR3 comprises 19 residues. Trimming removed 3 bases at V and 2 bases at J, with 24 bases between. Germline CDR1 reads SGHNT; CDR2 reads YYREEE (reference sequence). Unique molecular identifiers were incorporated when the TCRbeta library was constructed. TCRdb reanalysed the PCR reads using MiXCR and keeps one entry per CDR3 protein. The sample lists fewer than 700,000 distinct CDR3 sequences, 10% to 15% occurring once. With regard to this clonotype: Antigen unknown.

The genes are TRBV5-4 and TRBJ2-1; D call uncertain. Sequenced here: PBMCs, mostly from graft donor cells, sampled 360 days after TCRalphabeta/CD19-depleted stem cell transplant. This receptor was obtained from a male patient younger than 18 who had a stem cell transplant for acute myeloid leukemia, so the T cells may come from the graft donor. CDR3 residues: CASSSYLGSDLSPYNEQFF. DNA for the CDR3: TGTGCCAGCAGCTCTTACTTAGGTTCCGACCTCAGCCCCTACAATGAGCAGTTCTTC. The complete variable domain, with remaining parts taken from reference TRBV5-4 and TRBJ2-1, reads ETGVTQSPTHLIKTRGQQVTLRCSSQSGHNTVSWYQQALGQGPQFIFQYYREEENGRGNFPPRFSGLQFPNYSSELNVNALELDDSALYLCASSSYLGSDLSPYNEQFFGPGTRLTVL.